A selection of T cell receptor beta chains follows, all from one sample in a study of cytomegalovirus exposure and HLA in healthy donors. Method: immunoSEQ multiplex PCR; TCRdb's copy keeps in-frame clones and lacks some. Here the sample spans about 180,000 clones, over 60% being singletons. Sequenced sample: PBMCs. The receptors were gathered from a man between 18 and 35 years old in good health and CMV-seronegative. Both conserved end residues are part of each CDR3. A D gene is named only where the DNA matches it firmly. Size tells how often a clone was seen (once, few, many) or the class of an expanded clone, and some rows leave it out.

TRBV7-2,NA,NA,TRBJ2-7,CASSSVGGISAYEQYF,TGTGCCAGCAGCTCCGTGGGGGGAATCAGTGCCTACGAGCAGTACTTC
TRBV30,TRBD2,NA,TRBJ2-5,CAWSWLAGALETQYF,TGTGCCTGGAGTTGGCTAGCGGGTGCTTTAGAGACCCAGTACTTC
TRBV27,NA,NA,TRBJ2-7,CASGLGSPYEQYF,TGTGCCAGCGGGTTGGGGAGTCCCTACGAGCAGTACTTC
TRBV29-1,NA,NA,TRBJ2-1,CNPPYGGKAEQFF,TGCAACCCCCCATACGGCGGGAAGGCTGAGCAGTTCTTC
TRBV6-5,NA,NA,TRBJ1-1,CASSYPGTTEAFF,TGTGCCAGCAGTTACCCCGGGACAACTGAAGCTTTCTTT
TRBV5-1,NA,NA,TRBJ1-2,CASSWGENYGYTF,TGCGCCAGCAGCTGGGGCGAGAACTATGGCTACACCTTC
TRBV27,TRBD1,NA,TRBJ1-2,CASTRTGVYGYTF,TGTGCCAGCACTCGGACAGGGGTCTATGGCTACACCTTC
TRBV4-1,NA,once,TRBJ2-7,CASSQDPSSYEQYF,TGCGCCAGCAGCCAAGACCCATCCAGCTACGAGCAGTACTTC
TRBV30,TRBD2,NA,TRBJ2-3,CAWKLAGVTDTQYF,TGTGCCTGGAAACTAGCGGGGGTCACAGATACGCAGTATTTT
TRBV5-1,TRBD2,NA,TRBJ2-3,CASSLRLAGGGTDTQYF,TGCGCCAGCAGCTTGAGACTAGCGGGAGGCGGTACAGATACGCAGTATTTT
TRBV27,TRBD1,once,TRBJ1-2,CASSYRPGQGPFYGYTF,TGTGCCAGCAGTTACAGACCGGGACAGGGGCCCTTCTATGGCTACACCTTC
TRBV30,NA,NA,TRBJ1-4,CAWSPGSVGGINEKLFF,TGTGCCTGGAGTCCGGGATCGGTCGGGGGGATCAATGAAAAACTGTTTTTT
TRBV15,TRBD2,NA,TRBJ2-1,CATSTKPQRGYNEQFF,TGTGCCACCAGCACCAAGCCGCAGCGGGGGTACAATGAGCAGTTCTTC
TRBV28,NA,few,TRBJ1-1,CATLGAANTEAFF,TGTGCCACCCTTGGGGCCGCGAACACTGAAGCTTTCTTT
TRBV7-7,TRBD2,NA,TRBJ2-5,CASSSGYQETQYF,TGTGCTAGCAGTAGCGGGTACCAAGAGACCCAGTACTTC
TRBV6-6,NA,NA,TRBJ1-1,CASRTWETEAFF,TGTGCCAGCAGGACTTGGGAGACTGAAGCTTTCTTT
TRBV10-3,TRBD1,NA,TRBJ1-6,CAIGRQGDSPLHF,TGTGCCATCGGGCGGCAGGGGGATTCACCCCTCCACTTT
TRBV19,NA,NA,TRBJ2-7,CASSKPGVKGEQYF,TGTGCCAGTAGCAAACCGGGGGTTAAGGGCGAGCAGTACTTC